One and the same sample provided the 23 T cell receptor beta chains below, sequenced in a study of vaccination and CD4 T cells after COVID-19. Sequenced with the Oncomine TCR Beta short-read assay was DNA taken from cultured CD4+ T cells. TCRdb passed the PCR reads through MiXCR, listing each CDR3 protein once. This repertoire shows thousands of distinct CDR3 sequences, roughly 60% found once; its top ten account for approximately 22%. The sample's treatment: roughly 11-day PBMC culture with coronavirus spike peptide pools or control peptides (ViraFEST assay). For these TCRs, the target antigens are not known. The sample consisted of CD4+ T cells from blood, cultured in vitro. These receptor sequences come from a human donor who had recovered from COVID-19.

The chain joins TRBV7-9 to TRBJ1-5, with D perhaps matching TRBD1 (5 bases). CDR3 length equals 14 residues. Per the germline V gene, CDR1 is SEHNR and CDR2 is FQNEAQ (reference sequence). The ends were cut back, 5 bases at V and 6 bases at J, with 14 bases in the middle. This CDR3 reads CASSGTAFGQPQHF. The CDR3 bases are TGTGCCAGCAGCGGGACGGCTTTCGGTCAGCCCCAGCATTTT.

A single count supports this clonotype. This chain uses TRBV28 with TRBJ1-2; no clear D gene. The CDR3 totals 15 residues. V was shortened by 3 bases and J by 3 bases, with 14 bases between the two germline ends. The germline V gene has CDR1 MDHEN and CDR2 SYDVKM. In DNA form, the CDR3 reads TGTGCCAGCAGTTTGCAGCTCAGGTGGTACTATGGCTACACCTTC. Translating it yields CASSLQLRWYYGYTF.

V is TRBV11-2 and J is TRBJ1-1, with a weak D call TRBD1 (5 bases). Trimming took 5 bases from V and 1 from J, leaving 11 bases between them. CDR3 length: 14 residues. Germline assignment: CDR1 SGHAT and CDR2 FQNNGV. CDR3 residues: CASSRGLSNTEAFF. The CDR3 nucleotides are TGTGCCAGCAGCAGGGGACTGTCGAACACTGAAGCTTTCTTT.

This clonotype was seen just once. V gene TRBV20-1 combines with J gene TRBJ2-7; TRBD2 matches 12 bases. V lost 6 bases and J lost 6; bases outside the gene matches: 9. Germline V gene data show CDR1 as DFQATT and CDR2 as SNEGSKA (reference sequence). The CDR3 spans 14 residues. The CDR3 region is CSARTSGKSLEQYF. The CDR3, as DNA: TGCAGTGCAAGGACTAGCGGGAAATCTCTCGAGCAGTACTTC.

The rearrangement joins TRBV20-1 to TRBJ2-5; 7 bases are shared with TRBD2. Germline V gives CDR1 DFQATT, CDR2 SNEGSKA (reference sequence). V lost 0 bases to trimming and J lost 5 bases; unmatched junction nucleotides: 9. This CDR3 is 15 amino acids long. The CDR3 coding sequence is TGCAGTGCTAGAGATGCAGGACTAGGGGAGGAGACCCAGTACTTC. Protein product: CSARDAGLGEETQYF.

This clonotype was observed once. This rearrangement joins TRBV11-2 to TRBJ1-1; D gene uncertain. V lost 1 base to trimming and J lost 4 bases, with 10 bases between them. Germline CDR1 SGHAT, CDR2 FQNNGV. CDR3 size: 14 residues. The CDR3 is CASSLAQTSTEAFF. For the CDR3, the DNA is TGTGCCAGCAGCTTAGCCCAGACCTCCACTGAAGCTTTCTTT.

The chain combines TRBV6-1 with TRBJ2-3; the D gene could be TRBD1 or TRBD2 (6 bases each). Germline lookup yields CDR1 MNHNS and CDR2 SASEGT. The CDR3 is made up of 16 amino acids. Trimming shortened V by 6 bases and J by 1 base, and 17 bases separated the two germline ends. The CDR3 loop reads CASSRGGLTRTDTQYF. The CDR3 DNA reads as TGTGCCAGCAGCCGAGGGGGGTTGACCCGCACAGATACGCAGTATTTT.

The chain combines TRBV7-6 with TRBJ1-1; possible D gene TRBD1, 5 bases. The CDR3 length is 16 residues. Germline CDR1 is SGHVS and CDR2 is FNYEAQ. Trimming cost V 5 bases and J 6 bases, with 22 bases left between them. The CDR3 is CASSPSPGRSGAEAFF. The CDR3 DNA follows: TGTGCCAGCAGCCCAAGCCCAGGGAGGTCTGGGGCTGAAGCTTTCTTT. The full variable domain, its missing parts supplied by reference TRBV7-6 and TRBJ1-1, is GAGVSQSPRYKVTKRGQDVALRCDPISGHVSLYWYRQALGQGPEFLTYFNYEAQQDKSGLPNDRFSAERPEGSISTLTIQRTEQRDSAMYRCASSPSPGRSGAEAFFGQGTRLTVV.

This clonotype has just a few counts. A read error may produce the germline difference seen at one junction end. CDR3 sequence reads: CSAVSPGQPSF. The CDR3 DNA reads as TGCAGTGCTGTGAGTCCCGGGCAGCCTTCCTTC. The chain links TRBV20-1 to TRBJ1-2; D not resolved. Per germline, CDR1 DFQATT and CDR2 SNEGSKA (reference sequence). The CDR3 is 11 amino acids.

Relative to its sample, this clonotype is medium-sized. This chain uses TRBV20-1 with TRBJ1-5; D not certain. The germline V gene encodes CDR1 DFQATT and CDR2 SNEGSKA (reference sequence). The CDR3 is 13 residues long. Trimming pared 3 bases from V and 7 bases from J, leaving 13 bases between. This chain's CDR3 is CSASVDRVQPQHF. In DNA form, the CDR3 reads TGCAGTGCTAGTGTGGACCGCGTCCAGCCCCAGCATTTT.

The chain carries TRBV7-9 and TRBJ2-4; TRBD1 matches at 7 bases. Trimming removed 4 bases from V and 5 bases from J; junction bases left unmatched: 5. The CDR3 totals 14 residues. Germline assignment: CDR1 SEHNR and CDR2 FQNEAQ (reference sequence). The CDR3 DNA reads as TGTGCCAGCAGCTACGACAGGGTCCAAAACATTCAGTACTTC. The encoded protein is CASSYDRVQNIQYF. Looking up the rest from reference TRBV7-9 and TRBJ2-4 gives the full variable domain: DTGVSQNPRHKITKRGQNVTFRCDPISEHNRLYWYRQTLGQGPEFLTYFQNEAQLEKSRLLSDRFSAERPKGSFSTLEIQRTEQGDSAMYLCASSYDRVQNIQYFGAGTRLSVL.

The J gene is TRBJ1-6, the V gene TRBV6-1; D possibly corresponds to TRBD1 (5 bases). The CDR3 covers 20 residues. Deletions cut 9 bases from V and 1 base from J, with 28 bases between. Germline V lookup: CDR1 MNHNS, CDR2 SASEGT. The CDR3, as DNA: TGTGCCAGTCTGAGGAGTCGGGCCCCGGGGGTCAGTTCCTATAATTCACCCCTCCACTTT. Translation: CASLRSRAPGVSSYNSPLHF.

The rearrangement links TRBV10-3 to TRBJ1-1; D not certain. CDR1 is ENHRY, CDR2 SYGVKD, per germline. V was trimmed by 1 base and J by 6 bases, leaving 9 bases between them. There are 13 residues in the CDR3. The CDR3 reads CAISELDPPEAFF. The CDR3 region has the DNA TGTGCCATCAGTGAGTTAGACCCTCCTGAAGCTTTCTTT.

This sequence joins TRBV20-1 and TRBJ1-1; D is ambiguous. Germline V gene lookup returns CDR1 DFQATT and CDR2 SNEGSKA (reference sequence). Trimming took 0 bases from V and 2 from J, leaving 13 bases between them. This CDR3 comprises 15 residues. The CDR3 DNA sequence: TGCAGTGCTAGAGAGTTGGAACTGGGAAACACTGAAGCTTTCTTT. As protein: CSARELELGNTEAFF.

The rearrangement uses TRBV10-1 and TRBJ2-7, with D perhaps TRBD2 (5 bases). The germline gives CDR1 WNHNN, CDR2 SYGVQD (reference sequence). CDR3 length: 12 amino acids. Trimming left V 8 bases short and J 7 bases short, with 15 bases between. The DNA for the CDR3 is TGCGCCAGCTGCCGGGCGCCGGGGGAGCAGTACTTC. This sequence encodes CASCRAPGEQYF.

The genes are TRBV20-1 and TRBJ1-1, with D tentatively TRBD1 (5 bases). Trimming pared 5 bases from V and 4 bases from J, leaving 11 bases between. The V gene's germline CDR1 is DFQATT and CDR2 SNEGSKA (reference sequence). The CDR3 covers 12 residues. In nucleotides, the CDR3 is TGCAGTGCTGCGCGGGGCGGCACTGAAGCTTTCTTT. It encodes CSAARGGTEAFF.

The gene calls are TRBV30 and TRBJ1-1; 7 bases map to TRBD1. J lost 0 bases, V lost 5 bases, and 3 bases had no gene match. Germline values: CDR1 GTSNPN, CDR2 SVGIG (reference sequence). The CDR3 covers 13 residues. In DNA, the CDR3 is TGTGCCTGGGGGACAGTAATGAACACTGAAGCTTTCTTT. Translation gives CAWGTVMNTEAFF.

The chain couples TRBV6-1 to TRBJ2-1; a weak D match, TRBD2 (6 bases). This CDR3 region has 12 residues. The germline V and J ends were trimmed by 5 bases and 8 bases, with 10 bases remaining between them. Germline CDR1 and CDR2: MNHNS and SASEGT. CDR3 DNA: TGTGCCAGCAGTCCCCGACTAGATGAGCAGTTCTTC. Its protein is CASSPRLDEQFF.

The chain is built from TRBV24-1 and TRBJ2-1, with D uncertain. Germline CDR1 is KGHDR and CDR2 is SFDVKD. This CDR3 contains 15 residues. The V and J ends lost 5 bases and 6 bases respectively, with 16 bases between them. The CDR3 loop is CATSAAYGTGNEQFF. The CDR3 DNA sequence: TGTGCCACCAGTGCCGCTTACGGAACGGGCAATGAGCAGTTCTTC.

This chain uses TRBV12-3 or TRBV12-4 with TRBJ1-2; D is ambiguous. V lost 1 base, J lost 4 bases, and 4 bases lay in between. The CDR3 is 12 amino acids. CDR3 DNA: TGTGCCAGCAGTTTAGAGGGCTATGGCTACACCTTC. Protein product: CASSLEGYGYTF.

This clonotype was detected only a few times. The gene calls are TRBV27 and TRBJ2-7, with TRBD1 identical over 7 bases. The V segment lost 6 bases and the J segment 4 bases; nucleotides outside the gene matches: 12. The germline V gene has CDR1 MNHEY and CDR2 SMNVEV (reference sequence). This CDR3 comprises 15 residues. CDR3 nucleotides: TGTGCCAGCAGACCCCTCCGACAGGGTAGTTACGAGCAGTACTTC. Amino acid sequence: CASRPLRQGSYEQYF.

The chain couples TRBV20-1 to TRBJ1-4; no definite D call. The CDR3 runs 15 residues. Per germline, CDR1 DFQATT and CDR2 SNEGSKA (reference sequence). CDR3 bases: TGCAGCGCCGAGCCAGCGGTACGGCGTAATGAAAAACTGTTTTTT. Its translation: CSAEPAVRRNEKLFF.

J is TRBJ1-2 and V is TRBV20-1, with 8 bases lining up with TRBD1. CDR3 length: 13 residues. V lost 1 base, J lost 6 bases, and 4 bases stayed unmatched. The germline CDR1 and CDR2 sequences are DFQATT and SNEGSKA (reference sequence). As DNA, the CDR3 is TGCAGTGCTAGAGGACAGGGGACAGATGGCTACACCTTC. Translation gives CSARGQGTDGYTF.